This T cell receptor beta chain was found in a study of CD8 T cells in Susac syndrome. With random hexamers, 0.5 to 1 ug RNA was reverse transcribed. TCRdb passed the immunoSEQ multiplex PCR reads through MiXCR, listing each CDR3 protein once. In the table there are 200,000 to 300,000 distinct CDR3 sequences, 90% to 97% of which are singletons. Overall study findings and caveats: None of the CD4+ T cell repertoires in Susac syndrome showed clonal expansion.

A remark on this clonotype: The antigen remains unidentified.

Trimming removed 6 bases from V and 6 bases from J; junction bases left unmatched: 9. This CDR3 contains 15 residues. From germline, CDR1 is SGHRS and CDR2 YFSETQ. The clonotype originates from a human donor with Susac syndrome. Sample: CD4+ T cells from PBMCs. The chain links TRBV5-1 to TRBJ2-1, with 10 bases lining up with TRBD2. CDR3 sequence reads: CASTTSGTAGNEQFF. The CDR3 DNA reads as TGCGCCAGCACCACTAGCGGGACAGCGGGCAATGAGCAGTTCTTC.